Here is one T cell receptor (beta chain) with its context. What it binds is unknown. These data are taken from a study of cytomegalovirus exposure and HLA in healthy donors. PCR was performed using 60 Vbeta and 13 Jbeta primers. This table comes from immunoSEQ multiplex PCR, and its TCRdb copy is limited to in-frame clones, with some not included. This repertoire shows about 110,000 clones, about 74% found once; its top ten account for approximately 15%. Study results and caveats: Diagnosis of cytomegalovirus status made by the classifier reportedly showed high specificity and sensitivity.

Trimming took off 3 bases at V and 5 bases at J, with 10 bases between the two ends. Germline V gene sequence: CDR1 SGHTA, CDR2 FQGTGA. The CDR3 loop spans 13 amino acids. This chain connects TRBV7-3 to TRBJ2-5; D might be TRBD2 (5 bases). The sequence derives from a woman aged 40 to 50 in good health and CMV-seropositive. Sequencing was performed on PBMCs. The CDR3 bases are TGTGCCAGCAGCTTCGGGGTCCTGGAGACCCAGTACTTC. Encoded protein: CASSFGVLETQYF.